Presented here are 13 T cell receptor beta chains from one specimen sequenced in a study of T cell repertoires in cytomegalovirus infection. MiXCR was run by TCRdb on the reads, yielding one entry per CDR3 protein. Of roughly 640,000 distinct CDR3 sequences in the sample, 24% are singletons; the top ten hold 7.5% to 9%. Sequenced: CD8+ T cells from PBMCs. These TCRs come from a human donor in good health (CMV status not recorded). Some clones in this sample may be carry-over from other donors' samples.

This clonotype was seen only a few times. The chain couples TRBV5-6 to TRBJ1-1; no clear D. Trimming stripped 2 bases from V and 7 bases from J, with 12 bases between. The CDR3 extends over 13 amino acids. CDR1 and CDR2 from the germline V gene are SGHDT and YYEEEE. CDR3 sequence: CASSFQQEIEAFF. The DNA for the CDR3 is TGTGCCAGCAGCTTTCAGCAGGAAATTGAAGCTTTCTTT.

V and J are TRBV29-1 and TRBJ1-1; maybe TRBD1 (5 bases). The CDR3 consists of 10 residues. Between the trimmed V and J ends, which lost 3 bases and 10 bases, there was a span of 9 bases. CDR1 and CDR2 (germline): SQVTM, ANQGSEA. CDR3: CSVEGEGAFF. The CDR3 DNA reads TGCAGCGTTGAGGGGGAGGGAGCTTTCTTT.

In this sample, this clonotype turned up many times. The chain joins TRBV7-8 to TRBJ2-7, with a weak D call TRBD1 (6 bases). This CDR3 is 16 amino acids long. CDR1 is SGHVS and CDR2 is FQNEAQ in the germline V gene. V was shortened by 2 bases and J by 7 bases, with 21 bases between the two germline ends. The CDR3 region is CASSLKGGRGKGEQYF. The CDR3 coding sequence is TGTGCCAGCAGCTTAAAGGGTGGCAGGGGTAAGGGGGAGCAGTACTTC.

This clonotype was observed a few times. The chain recombines TRBV10-3 with TRBJ1-1; D unclear. Trimming took 7 bases from V and 4 from J, leaving 19 bases between them. CDR3 length equals 15 residues. Germline V gene lookup returns CDR1 ENHRY and CDR2 SYGVKD. CDR3 region: CAITLRSGPSTEAFF. The CDR3 DNA is TGTGCCATCACCCTACGGTCCGGCCCATCCACTGAAGCTTTCTTT.

Regarding this clonotype: Mismatch with germline at one junction end may stem from a read error. V and J are TRBV4-1 and TRBJ2-7; 7 bases are shared with TRBD1. The germline CDR1 and CDR2 sequences are MGHRA and YSYEKL. CDR3 length equals 13 residues. The CDR3 DNA reads as TGCGCCAGCAGCCAAGATGGCAAGGGACAGAGGGACTTC. The encoded protein is CASSQDGKGQRDF.

This clonotype was detected a few times. The chain couples TRBV7-2 to TRBJ2-1, with D perhaps TRBD1 (6 bases). The CDR3 runs to 14 residues. With 5 bases removed from V and 4 bases from J, the gap between germline ends came to 12 bases. Germline V CDR1 and CDR2: SGHTA, FQGNSA. The CDR3 nucleotides read TGTGCCAGCAGCCCTGGGACATATTACAATGAGCAGTTCTTC. It encodes CASSPGTYYNEQFF.

This clonotype was detected ten times or more. The V gene is TRBV7-9, the J gene TRBJ2-7, with D unresolved. CDR3 length: 13 residues. Germline V gene sequence: CDR1 SEHNR, CDR2 FQNEAQ (reference sequence). Trimming pared 5 bases from V and 4 bases from J, leaving 12 bases between. CDR3 region: CASSGARVYEQYV. CDR3 in DNA: TGTGCCAGCAGCGGAGCTAGGGTTTACGAGCAGTACGTC.

Of note for this clonotype: One junction end does not reproduce the germline sequence, and a read error may be involved. The chain couples TRBV7-9 to TRBJ2-7; the D gene could be TRBD1 or TRBD2 (6 bases each). CDR3 length: 13 amino acids. The germline CDR1 and CDR2 sequences are SEHNR and FQNEAQ (reference sequence). CDR3 sequence (DNA): TGTGCCAGCAGCGCGGGACAATCCTACGGGCAGTACTTC. Protein: CASSAGQSYGQYF.

This clonotype has at least ten counts. The chain employs TRBV27 and TRBJ2-1; perhaps TRBD1 as D (5 bases). V lost 2 bases to trimming and J lost 2 bases, with 10 bases between them. CDR1 is MNHEY and CDR2 is SMNVEV in the germline V gene (reference sequence). This CDR3 has 15 amino acids. DNA of the CDR3: TGTGCCAGCAGTTTACCTCAGGGTCCCTACAATGAGCAGTTCTTC. This translates into CASSLPQGPYNEQFF.

With regard to this clonotype: An end of the junction does not agree with germline; a read error may underlie this. This chain uses TRBV6-2 or TRBV6-3 with TRBJ2-3, with D hard to call. Germline CDR1 MNHEY, CDR2 SVGEGT. The CDR3 is 14 amino acids. The CDR3: CANSHSGHGHTQYF. CDR3 DNA: TGTGCCAACAGTCACTCGGGCCACGGACATACGCAGTATTTT.

The genes are TRBV20-1 and TRBJ2-3, with TRBD1 as a possible D gene (6 bases). This CDR3 contains 11 residues. V gave up 7 bases and J gave up 5 bases, with 10 bases separating them. Germline CDR1 is DFQATT and CDR2 is SNEGSKA (reference sequence). The CDR3 DNA follows: TGCAGTGTGGAAGGGGGAGATACGCAGTATTTT. Translated, it gives CSVEGGDTQYF.

With regard to this clonotype: Mismatch with germline at one junction end may stem from a read error. V is TRBV4-1 and J is TRBJ2-4, with D tentatively TRBD1 or TRBD2 (7 bases each). The CDR3 runs to 14 residues. Germline lookup yields CDR1 MGHRA and CDR2 YSYEKL. CDR3 loop: CASSQEGGGFIQYF. CDR3 sequence (DNA): TGTGCCAGCAGCCAAGAGGGAGGGGGCTTCATTCAGTACTTC.

This clonotype was seen a few times. The chain recombines TRBV27 with TRBJ2-1, with D possibly TRBD2 on 6 matching bases. The CDR3 has 11 residues. Germline V CDR1 and CDR2: MNHEY, SMNVEV (reference sequence). Trimming stripped 5 bases from V and 10 bases from J, with 9 bases between. CDR3 residues: CASSRGWEQFF. CDR3 nucleotide sequence: TGTGCCAGCAGTCGGGGGTGGGAGCAGTTCTTC.